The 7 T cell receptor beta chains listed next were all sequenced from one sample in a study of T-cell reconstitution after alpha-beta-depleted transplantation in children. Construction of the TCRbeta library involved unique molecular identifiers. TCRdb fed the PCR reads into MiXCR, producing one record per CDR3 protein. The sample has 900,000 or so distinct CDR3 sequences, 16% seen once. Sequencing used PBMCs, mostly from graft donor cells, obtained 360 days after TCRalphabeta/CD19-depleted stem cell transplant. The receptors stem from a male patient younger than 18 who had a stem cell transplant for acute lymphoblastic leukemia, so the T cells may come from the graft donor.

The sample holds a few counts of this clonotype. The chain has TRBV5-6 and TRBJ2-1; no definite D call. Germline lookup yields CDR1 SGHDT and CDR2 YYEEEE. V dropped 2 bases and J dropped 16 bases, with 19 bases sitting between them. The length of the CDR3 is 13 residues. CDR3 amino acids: CASSFEALHPKFF. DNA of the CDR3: TGTGCCAGCAGCTTTGAGGCTCTACACCCGAAATTCTTC.

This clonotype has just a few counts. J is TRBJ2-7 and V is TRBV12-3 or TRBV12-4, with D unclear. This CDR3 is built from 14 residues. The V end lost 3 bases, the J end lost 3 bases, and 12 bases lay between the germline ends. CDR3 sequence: CASSFPNSGYEQYF. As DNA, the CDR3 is TGTGCCAGCAGTTTCCCTAATTCGGGCTACGAGCAGTACTTC.

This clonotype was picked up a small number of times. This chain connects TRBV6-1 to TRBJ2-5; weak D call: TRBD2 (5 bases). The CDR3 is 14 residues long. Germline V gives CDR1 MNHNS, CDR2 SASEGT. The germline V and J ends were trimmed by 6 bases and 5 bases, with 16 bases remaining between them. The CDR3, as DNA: TGTGCCAGCAGAGACCTACTAGGATATGAGACCCAGTACTTC. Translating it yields CASRDLLGYETQYF.

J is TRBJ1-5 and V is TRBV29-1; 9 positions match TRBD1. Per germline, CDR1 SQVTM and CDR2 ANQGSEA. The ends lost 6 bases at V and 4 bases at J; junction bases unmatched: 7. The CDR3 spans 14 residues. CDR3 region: CSVPGQGNNQPQHF. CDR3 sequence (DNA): TGCAGCGTCCCCGGACAGGGGAATAATCAGCCCCAGCATTTT.

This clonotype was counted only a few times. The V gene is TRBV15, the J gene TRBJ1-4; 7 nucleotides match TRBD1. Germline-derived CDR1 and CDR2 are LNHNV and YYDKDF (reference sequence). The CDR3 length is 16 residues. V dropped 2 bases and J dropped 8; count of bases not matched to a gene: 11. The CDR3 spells CATSRLTGTVEEKLFF. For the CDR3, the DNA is TGTGCCACCAGCAGATTAACCGGGACAGTAGAGGAAAAACTGTTTTTT. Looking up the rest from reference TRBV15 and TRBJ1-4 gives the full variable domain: DAMVIQNPRYQVTQFGKPVTLSCSQTLNHNVMYWYQQKSSQAPKLLFHYYDKDFNNEADTPDNFQSRRPNTSFCFLDIRSPGLGDTAMYLCATSRLTGTVEEKLFFGSGTQLSVL.

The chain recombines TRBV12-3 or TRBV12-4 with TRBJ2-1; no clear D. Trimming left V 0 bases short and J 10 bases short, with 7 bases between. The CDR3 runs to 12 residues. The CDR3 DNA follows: TGTGCCAGCAGTTTAGCCTGGATGGAGCAGTTCTTC. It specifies CASSLAWMEQFF.

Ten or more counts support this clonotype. In DNA, the CDR3 is TGTGCCAGCAGTGAATATTCTGGCGGGCAGTACTTC. Amino acids: CASSEYSGGQYF. The chain is built from TRBV25-1 and TRBJ2-7; D ambiguous. The V and J ends lost 0 bases and 9 bases respectively, with 9 bases between them. CDR3 length: 12 amino acids. The germline gives CDR1 MGHDK, CDR2 SYGVNS.